The entry below describes one T cell receptor beta chain. Profiled with immunoSEQ multiplex PCR; TCRdb holds only in-frame clones, not every one. The table lists 9,000 to 10,000 clones, approximately 57% of them singletons, with over 8.5% in the top ten. These data come from a study of tissue T cells after allogeneic stem cell transplantation. This CDR3 spans 13 amino acids. Germline V lookup: CDR1 SGHKS, CDR2 YYEKEE (reference sequence). Trimming shortened V by 2 bases and J by 6 bases, and 9 bases separated the two germline ends. The specimen comprised tissue from the jejunum, sampled at autopsy. The sequence derives from a woman aged 18 to 49 with breast cancer. The rearrangement links TRBV5-5 to TRBJ1-5, with a tentative D call TRBD1 (5 bases). CDR3 region: CASSFGAGQPQHF. In DNA form, the CDR3 reads TGTGCCAGCAGCTTCGGGGCCGGTCAGCCCCAGCATTTT.